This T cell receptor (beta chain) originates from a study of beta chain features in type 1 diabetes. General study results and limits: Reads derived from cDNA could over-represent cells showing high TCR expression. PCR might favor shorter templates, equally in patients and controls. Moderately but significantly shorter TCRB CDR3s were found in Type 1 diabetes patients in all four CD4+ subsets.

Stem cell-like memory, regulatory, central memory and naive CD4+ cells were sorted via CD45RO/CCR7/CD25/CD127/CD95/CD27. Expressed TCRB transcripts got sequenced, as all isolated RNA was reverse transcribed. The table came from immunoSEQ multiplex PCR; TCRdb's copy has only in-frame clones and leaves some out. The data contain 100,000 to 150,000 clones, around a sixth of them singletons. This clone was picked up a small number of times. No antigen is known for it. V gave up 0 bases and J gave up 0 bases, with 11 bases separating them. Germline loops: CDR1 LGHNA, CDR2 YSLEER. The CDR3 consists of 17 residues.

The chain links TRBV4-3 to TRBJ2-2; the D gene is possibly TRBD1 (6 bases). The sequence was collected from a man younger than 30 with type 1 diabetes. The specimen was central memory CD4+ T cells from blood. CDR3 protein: CASSQDIRTANTGELFF. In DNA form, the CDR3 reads TGCGCCAGCAGCCAAGATATCAGGACAGCGAACACCGGGGAGCTGTTTTTT.